This T cell receptor beta chain was sequenced during a study of CD8+ T cells in alopecia areata. Notes on the study in general: Researchers reported that TCR sharing among patients proved less clear than in mice, possibly HLA-linked. Compared with normal scalp, lesional scalp had higher clonality and more expanded CD8+ clones.

Details on this clone: Its antigen is still unknown. Other DNA sequences within the sample encode an identical CDR3.

Germline loops: CDR1 SQVTM, CDR2 ANQGSEA. The CDR3 totals 11 residues. V lost 4 bases to trimming and J lost 5 bases, with 9 bases between them. Obtained from alopecia areata patients were lesional scalp punch biopsies along with peripheral blood. Reverse transcribed after extraction, RNA yielded cDNA as the sequencing template. The assay was immunoSEQ multiplex PCR, and TCRdb's table has in-frame clones only and misses some. The sample holds tens of thousands of clones, 40% to 50% seen once. The chain recombines TRBV29-1 with TRBJ2-7; D may correspond to TRBD1 or TRBD2 (5 bases each). The specimen was NKG2D-low CD8+ T cells sorted from blood. The receptor's source is a human donor with alopecia areata. CDR3 amino acids: CSVVQGHEQYF. CDR3 coding DNA: TGCAGCGTTGTGCAGGGACACGAGCAGTACTTC.